Each of the 21 T cell receptor beta chains below was sequenced from the same sample in a study of cytomegalovirus exposure and HLA in healthy donors. PCR amplification relied on 60 Vbeta primers (plus 13 Jbeta primers). Method: immunoSEQ multiplex PCR; TCRdb's copy keeps in-frame clones and lacks some. The repertoire holds 170,000 or so clones, with roughly 81% as singletons. Specimen: PBMCs. The receptors here all came from a girl aged 10-17 years in good health and CMV-seropositive.

The chain links TRBV9 to TRBJ2-6; D may be TRBD2 (6 bases). This CDR3 has 18 amino acids. CDR1 is SGDLS and CDR2 is YYNGEE in the germline V gene. Trimming took off 4 bases at V and 0 bases at J, with 17 bases between the two ends. The DNA of the CDR3 is TGTGCCAGCAGCCCGTCCTCCCGGACTAACTCTGGGGCCAACGTCCTGACTTTC. Its translation is CASSPSSRTNSGANVLTF.

The table lists this clone with a count of one. The V call is TRBV10-2, the J call TRBJ2-1, with D possibly being TRBD2 (6 bases). Trimming left V 2 bases short and J 7 bases short, with 21 bases between. This CDR3 contains 17 residues. Per germline, CDR1 WSHSY and CDR2 SAAADI. As DNA, the CDR3 is TGCGCCAGCAGTGAGCCTCCGGGACTCTACACCCCAAATGAGCAGTTCTTC. The encoded protein is CASSEPPGLYTPNEQFF.

CDR3 amino acids: CASSIRDSQETQYF. The CDR3 DNA is TGTGCCAGCAGCATCCGGGACTCCCAAGAGACCCAGTACTTC. The V gene is TRBV21-1, the J gene TRBJ2-5; the table assigns TRBD2, which was not confirmed against the DNA. TRBV21-1 is described as a pseudogene. The CDR3 spans 14 residues.

The chain has TRBV5-1 and TRBJ2-7; 8 positions match TRBD2. This CDR3 has 13 residues. The junction had 7 bases not matched to a gene; V was cut back by 2 bases and J by 9 bases. The germline V gene encodes CDR1 SGHRS and CDR2 YFSETQ. The CDR3 nucleotides are TGCGCCAGCAGCTTAGGCGGGGGGCCGTGGCAGTACTTC. Encoded protein: CASSLGGGPWQYF.

V and J are TRBV6-1 and TRBJ2-5, with D perhaps TRBD2 (5 bases). Trimming cost V 1 base and J 5 bases, with 14 bases left between them. The CDR3 runs 15 residues. Germline lookup yields CDR1 MNHNS and CDR2 SASEGT. The CDR3 protein is CASSEGGTRVETQYF. CDR3 coding DNA: TGTGCCAGCAGTGAAGGGGGTACTAGAGTGGAGACCCAGTACTTC.

In DNA form, the CDR3 reads TGTGCCAGCAGCTTAGAACTTGGACAGTGGACAGATACGCAGTATTTT. The encoded protein is CASSLELGQWTDTQYF. The V call is TRBV5-6, the J call TRBJ2-3, with TRBD1 as a possible D gene (6 bases). The CDR3 consists of 16 residues. The germline V gene encodes CDR1 SGHDT and CDR2 YYEEEE. With 2 bases removed from V and 3 bases from J, the gap between germline ends came to 16 bases. Full variable domain (rest looked up from reference TRBV5-6 and TRBJ2-3): DAGVTQSPTHLIKTRGQQVTLRCSPKSGHDTVSWYQQALGQGPQFIFQYYEEEERQRGNFPDRFSGHQFPNYSSELNVNALLLGDSALYLCASSLELGQWTDTQYFGPGTRLTVL.

This clone showed up just a few times. The chain has TRBV30 and TRBJ1-1, with D perhaps TRBD1 (5 bases). The CDR3 is made up of 14 amino acids. Between the trimmed V and J ends, which lost 1 base and 5 bases, there was a span of 14 bases. The germline V gene has CDR1 GTSNPN and CDR2 SVGIG (reference sequence). The CDR3 sequence: CAWSAWEGWTEAFF. CDR3 coding DNA: TGTGCCTGGAGTGCCTGGGAGGGGTGGACTGAAGCTTTCTTT.

The J gene is TRBJ1-1, the V gene TRBV5-6; 9 nucleotides line up with TRBD1. The CDR3 contains 15 residues. Germline V gene sequence: CDR1 SGHDT, CDR2 YYEEEE. Trimming at V came to 4 bases and at J to 4 bases, leaving 8 bases not matched to a gene. Here the CDR3 reads CASSQDRGLSTEAFF. The CDR3 DNA is TGTGCCAGCAGCCAGGACAGGGGCCTTAGCACTGAAGCTTTCTTT.

The chain links TRBV27 to TRBJ1-5; possible D gene TRBD1, 6 bases. Trimming shortened V by 0 bases and J by 9 bases, and 15 bases separated the two germline ends. The CDR3 length is 15 residues. Germline CDR1 is MNHEY and CDR2 is SMNVEV (reference sequence). The CDR3 DNA follows: TGTGCCAGCAGTTTATCCCGGACAGCGCCGGGGCCCCAGCATTTT. Translating gives CASSLSRTAPGPQHF.

The chain carries TRBV28 and TRBJ1-3, with unresolved D. V was clipped by 6 bases and J by 0 bases, with 18 bases between them. Germline lookup yields CDR1 MDHEN and CDR2 SYDVKM. The CDR3 runs to 17 residues. CDR3 sequence: CASRGLGSLSSGNTIYF. The CDR3, as DNA: TGTGCCAGCAGGGGCCTGGGCAGCCTGAGCTCTGGAAACACCATATATTTT.

The chain links TRBV6-5 to TRBJ2-1; the match to TRBD1 covers 9 bases. Germline V lookup: CDR1 MNHEY, CDR2 SVGAGI. V trimming: 7 bases; J trimming: 7 bases; junction bases outside the gene matches: 5. There are 13 residues in the CDR3. This chain's CDR3 is CASNRGPRNEQFF. The DNA of the CDR3 is TGTGCCAGCAACAGGGGGCCGAGGAATGAGCAGTTCTTC.

The chain couples TRBV7-8 to TRBJ2-7; D might be TRBD2 (6 bases). Germline V gene sequence: CDR1 SGHVS, CDR2 FQNEAQ. The CDR3 has 13 amino acids. The germline V and J ends were trimmed by 3 bases and 6 bases, with 12 bases remaining between them. The CDR3 protein is CASSFLAGREQYF. The DNA of the CDR3 is TGTGCCAGCAGCTTCCTGGCGGGGCGCGAGCAGTACTTC.

The V gene is TRBV6-5, the J gene TRBJ2-7; maybe TRBD1 (6 bases). Germline CDR1 reads MNHEY; CDR2 reads SVGAGI. Deletions cut 2 bases from V and 4 bases from J, with 15 bases between. CDR3 length: 15 residues. The CDR3 is CASSYLGASRYEQYF. Here the CDR3 DNA reads TGTGCCAGCAGTTACCTGGGGGCGAGCCGGTACGAGCAGTACTTC.

V is TRBV7-9 and J is TRBJ2-1; possibly TRBD1 for D (5 bases). Per the germline V gene, CDR1 is SEHNR and CDR2 is FQNEAQ (reference sequence). The V end lost 2 bases, the J end lost 8 bases, and 19 bases lay between the germline ends. The CDR3 runs to 16 residues. The CDR3 nucleotides read TGTGCCAGCAGCTTATATCTTTCAAGGGGTGAAGATGAGCAGTTCTTC. Translating it yields CASSLYLSRGEDEQFF.

The chain uses TRBV19 and TRBJ1-5; D gene unclear. This CDR3 contains 13 residues. CDR1 and CDR2 (germline): LNHDA, SQIVND (reference sequence). V was shortened by 6 bases and J by 6 bases, with 12 bases between the two germline ends. The CDR3 sequence is CASSISGGQPQHF. The DNA for the CDR3 is TGTGCCAGTAGCATCTCCGGCGGTCAGCCCCAGCATTTT.

The CDR3 here is CASSLLTGGIQPQHF. DNA of the CDR3: TGTGCCAGCAGTTTACTGACAGGAGGAATCCAGCCCCAGCATTTT. The rearrangement uses TRBV28 and TRBJ1-5; possibly TRBD1 for D (6 bases). Germline CDR1 is MDHEN and CDR2 is SYDVKM. The length of the CDR3 is 15 residues. V dropped 2 bases and J dropped 7 bases, with 15 bases sitting between them.

The table lists this clone with a count of one. For the CDR3, the DNA is TGTGCCAGCCGCGGAAGCGGGGTCGATCAAGAGACCCAGTACTTC. It codes for CASRGSGVDQETQYF. The chain uses TRBV27 and TRBJ2-5; 7 nucleotides line up with TRBD2. The CDR3 covers 15 residues. V was pared by 8 bases and J by 2 bases, with 11 bases of the junction left unmatched. Germline CDR1 is MNHEY and CDR2 is SMNVEV (reference sequence).

V usage is TRBV12-5 and J usage is TRBJ1-5; TRBD1 might be the D (6 bases). Between the trimmed V and J ends, which lost 0 bases and 0 bases, there was a span of 12 bases. CDR1 is LGHNT, CDR2 FRNRAP, per germline. There are 17 residues in the CDR3. The CDR3 DNA follows: TGTGCTAGTGGTTTGGTTCCGGACAGATATAGCAATCAGCCCCAGCATTTT. Protein: CASGLVPDRYSNQPQHF. Variable domain in full (rest from reference TRBV12-5 and TRBJ1-5): DARVTQTPRHKVTEMGQEVTMRCQPILGHNTVFWYRQTMMQGLELLAYFRNRAPLDDSGMPKDRFSAEMPDATLATLKIQPSEPRDSAVYFCASGLVPDRYSNQPQHFGDGTRLSIL.

This clone has a single count. The gene calls are TRBV7-9 and TRBJ1-1, with a weak D call TRBD1 (6 bases). The CDR3 runs to 12 residues. Germline CDR1 SEHNR, CDR2 FQNEAQ (reference sequence). Between the trimmed V and J ends, which lost 5 bases and 5 bases, there was a span of 9 bases. The CDR3 bases are TGTGCCAGCAGCCAAGGGGGAACTGAAGCTTTCTTT. Protein product: CASSQGGTEAFF.

This clone was observed once. The genes are TRBV19 and TRBJ2-5, with 14 bases aligning to TRBD2. The trim removed 1 base at V and 5 bases at J, leaving 6 bases unmatched. Germline assignment: CDR1 LNHDA and CDR2 SQIVND (reference sequence). There are 17 residues in the CDR3. CDR3 amino acids: CASSIGGTSGGGETQYF. The CDR3 DNA sequence: TGTGCCAGTAGTATAGGTGGGACTAGCGGGGGCGGGGAGACCCAGTACTTC.

This chain links TRBV7-8 with TRBJ2-1; 7 bases match TRBD2. In germline, CDR1 is SGHVS, CDR2 FQNEAQ. The CDR3 spans 15 residues. V was pared by 0 bases and J by 7 bases, with 6 bases of the junction left unmatched. CDR3 amino acids: CASSLAGGWENEQFF. The CDR3 bases are TGTGCCAGCAGCTTAGCGGGGGGGTGGGAGAATGAGCAGTTCTTC.